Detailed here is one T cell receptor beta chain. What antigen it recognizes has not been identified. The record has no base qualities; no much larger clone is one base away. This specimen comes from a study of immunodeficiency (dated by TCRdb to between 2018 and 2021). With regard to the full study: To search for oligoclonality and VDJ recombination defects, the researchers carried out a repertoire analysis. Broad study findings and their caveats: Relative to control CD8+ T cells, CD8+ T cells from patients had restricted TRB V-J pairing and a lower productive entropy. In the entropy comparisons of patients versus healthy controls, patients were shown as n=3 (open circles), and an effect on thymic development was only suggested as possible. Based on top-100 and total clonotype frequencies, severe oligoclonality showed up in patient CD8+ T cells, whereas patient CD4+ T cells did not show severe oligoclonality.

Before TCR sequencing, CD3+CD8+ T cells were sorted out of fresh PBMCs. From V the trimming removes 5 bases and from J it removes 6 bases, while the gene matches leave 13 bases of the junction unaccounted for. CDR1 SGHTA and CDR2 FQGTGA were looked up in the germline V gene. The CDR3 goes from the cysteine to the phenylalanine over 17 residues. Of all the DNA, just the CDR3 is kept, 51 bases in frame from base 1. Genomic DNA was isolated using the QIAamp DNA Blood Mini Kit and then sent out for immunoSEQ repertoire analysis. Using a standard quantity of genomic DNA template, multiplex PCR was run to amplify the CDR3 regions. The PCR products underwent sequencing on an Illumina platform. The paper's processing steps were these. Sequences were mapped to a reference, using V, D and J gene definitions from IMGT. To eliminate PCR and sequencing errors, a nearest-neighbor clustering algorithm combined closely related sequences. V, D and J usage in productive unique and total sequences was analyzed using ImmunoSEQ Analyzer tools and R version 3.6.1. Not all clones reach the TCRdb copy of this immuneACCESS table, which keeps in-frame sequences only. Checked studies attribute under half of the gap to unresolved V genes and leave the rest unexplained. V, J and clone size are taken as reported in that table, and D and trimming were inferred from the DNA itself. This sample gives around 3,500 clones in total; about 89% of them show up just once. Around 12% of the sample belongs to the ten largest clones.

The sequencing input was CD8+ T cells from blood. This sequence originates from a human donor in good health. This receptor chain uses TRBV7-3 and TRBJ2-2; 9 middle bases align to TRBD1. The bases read TGTGCCAGCAGCCCCGTTGGACAGGGGATAACGTCCGGGGAGCTGTTTTTT. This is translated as CASSPVGQGITSGELFF.